Below, one T cell receptor beta chain is given with its context. Its specificity is unknown. Per germline, CDR1 WSHSY and CDR2 SAAADI. This CDR3 comprises 14 residues. The V gene lost 7 bases and the J gene lost 7 bases, with 19 bases spanning the gap. This sample stems from a study of graft-versus-host responses after intestinal transplantation. Study-level information: Recipients had transplants, and these were multivisceral, liver-intestinal, or isolated intestinal.

Using immunoSEQ multiplex PCR, the repertoire was profiled, and TCRdb retains in-frame clones only, with some absent. The data hold about 82,000 clones, with around 90% observed a single time. Whole-study findings and limits: Some GvH clones were seen earlier in gut or blood, suggesting intestinal origin. High graft-versus-host to host-versus-graft T cell clonal ratios marked allografts of patients with graft-donor macrochimerism.

Sequences were derived from unstimulated CD4+ T cells sorted from spleen or lymph node cells, sampled before transplant. The chain uses TRBV10-2 and TRBJ1-2; D is possibly TRBD1 (5 bases). This TCR derives from a human donor who was the organ donor for an intestinal transplant. The CDR3 bases are TGCGCCAGCAATCCCGCCGATGGGGCTGGTGGCTACACCTTC. Amino acids: CASNPADGAGGYTF.